Given below is one T cell receptor beta chain in context. The antigen is undetermined. The record originates from a study of OX40 agonist ivuxolimab in advanced cancers. Study summary: Participants, about 83% male, averaged approximately 65 years of age, ranging from roughly 23 to 90. General study points: Not determined was the antigen specificity of the expanded peripheral T cells. With doses of 0.1 to 3.0 mg/kg, CD4+ and CD8+ blood T cells had undergone clonal expansion by week 6.

The repertoire was sequenced with immunoSEQ multiplex PCR; TCRdb's copy has only in-frame clones and lacks some. The table includes some 98,000 clones, over 75% detected once. Per the germline V gene, CDR1 is MNHEY and CDR2 is SVGAGI. The length of the CDR3 is 14 residues. With 0 bases removed from V and 6 bases from J, the gap between germline ends came to 8 bases. The specimen was CD4+ or CD8+ T cells sorted from blood, collected in a trial of the OX40 agonist ivuxolimab. V is TRBV6-5 and J is TRBJ2-2, with D uncertain. The TCR originated in an adult with an advanced solid tumor such as melanoma, head and neck, liver or kidney cancer. CDR3 in amino acids: CASSYSIYSGELFF. The CDR3 DNA reads TGTGCCAGCAGTTACTCCATCTATTCCGGGGAGCTGTTTTTT.